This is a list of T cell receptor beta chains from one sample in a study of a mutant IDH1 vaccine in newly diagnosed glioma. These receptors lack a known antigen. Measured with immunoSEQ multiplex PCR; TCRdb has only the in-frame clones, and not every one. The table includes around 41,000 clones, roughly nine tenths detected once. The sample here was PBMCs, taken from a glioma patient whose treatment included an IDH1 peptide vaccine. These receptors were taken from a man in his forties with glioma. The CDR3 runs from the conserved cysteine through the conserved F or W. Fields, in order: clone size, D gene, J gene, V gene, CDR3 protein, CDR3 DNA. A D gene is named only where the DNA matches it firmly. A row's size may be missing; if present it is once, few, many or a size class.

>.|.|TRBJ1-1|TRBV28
CASSFRGSGDKAFF
TGTGCCAGCAGTTTTAGGGGTTCCGGGGACAAAGCTTTCTTT
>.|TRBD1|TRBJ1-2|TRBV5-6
CATKIRGNYYGYTF
TGTGCCACCAAAATCAGGGGGAACTACTATGGCTACACCTTC
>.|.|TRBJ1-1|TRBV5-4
CASSLGPRAGTEAFF
TGTGCCAGCAGCTTGGGACCGCGGGCCGGCACTGAAGCTTTCTTT
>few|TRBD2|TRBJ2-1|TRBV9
CASSEGSGKHNEQFF
TGTGCCAGCAGCGAAGGAAGCGGGAAGCACAATGAGCAGTTCTTC
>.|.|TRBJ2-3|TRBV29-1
CSACSGQGTDTQYF
TGCAGCGCCTGTTCTGGGCAGGGTACAGATACGCAGTATTTT
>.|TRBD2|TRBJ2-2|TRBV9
CASSVSGGSGELFF
TGTGCCAGCAGCGTGAGCGGGGGGAGCGGGGAGCTGTTTTTT
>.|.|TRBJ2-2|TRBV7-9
CASSLSRIGSAGELFF
TGTGCCAGCAGCTTATCTAGAATCGGGAGCGCCGGGGAGCTGTTTTTT
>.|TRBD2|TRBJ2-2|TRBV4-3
CASSQGTGAGVAGELFF
TGCGCCAGCAGCCAAGGGACCGGGGCGGGAGTGGCCGGGGAGCTGTTTTTT
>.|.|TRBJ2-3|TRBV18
CASSLRQIPSTDTQYF
TGTGCCAGCTCACTTCGACAGATACCATCCACAGATACGCAGTATTTT
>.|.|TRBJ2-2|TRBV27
CASTRAGHGELFF
TGTGCCAGCACGAGGGCAGGGCACGGGGAGCTGTTTTTT
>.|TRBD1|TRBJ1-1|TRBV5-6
CASSSTPTGERAEAFF
TGTGCCAGCAGCTCAACACCAACAGGGGAGAGGGCTGAAGCTTTCTTT
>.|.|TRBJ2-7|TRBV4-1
CASSQDRGRSYEQYF
TGCGCCAGCAGCCAAGATAGGGGCAGATCCTACGAGCAGTACTTC
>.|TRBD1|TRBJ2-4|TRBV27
CASSPRGRGQNIQYF
TGTGCCAGCAGTCCGCGAGGAAGGGGGCAAAACATTCAGTACTTC
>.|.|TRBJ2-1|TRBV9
CASSVDLAGDFGDEQFF
TGTGCCAGCAGCGTAGACCTAGCTGGAGACTTCGGCGATGAGCAGTTCTTC
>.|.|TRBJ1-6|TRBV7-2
CASSLAGPPNSPLHF
TGTGCCAGCAGCTTAGCTGGGCCACCAAATTCACCCCTCCACTTT
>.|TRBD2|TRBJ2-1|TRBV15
CATSPGLVVSEQFF
TGTGCCACCAGCCCGGGACTAGTTGTTAGTGAGCAGTTCTTC
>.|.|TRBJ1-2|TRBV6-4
CLDGYPANYGYTF
TGTCTGGACGGGTACCCAGCTAACTATGGCTACACCTTC
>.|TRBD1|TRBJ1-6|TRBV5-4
CASSLSGGQGFNSPLHF
TGTGCCAGCAGCTTGTCGGGTGGACAGGGATTTAATTCACCCCTCCACTTT
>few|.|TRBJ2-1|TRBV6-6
CASSFSAASSYNEQFF
TGTGCCAGCAGTTTTTCGGCCGCGAGCTCCTACAATGAGCAGTTCTTC
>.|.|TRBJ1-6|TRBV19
CASSRNINSPLHF
TGTGCCAGTTCCAGAAACATCAATTCACCCCTCCACTTT
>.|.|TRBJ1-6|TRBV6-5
CASSYSRHHYNSPLHF
TGTGCCAGCAGTTACTCGCGGCACCATTATAATTCACCCCTCCACTTT
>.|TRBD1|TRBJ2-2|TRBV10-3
CAISDGTAYTGELFF
TGTGCCATCAGTGACGGGACAGCTTACACCGGGGAGCTGTTTTTT
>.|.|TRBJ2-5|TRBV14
CASSLERVETQYF
TGTGCCAGCAGCCTAGAAAGGGTTGAGACCCAGTACTTC
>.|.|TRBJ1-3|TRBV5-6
CASSLPTSPGNTIYF
TGTGCCAGCAGCTTGCCAACCTCACCTGGAAACACCATATATTTT
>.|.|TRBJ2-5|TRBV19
CATEATGSQETQYF
TGTGCCACCGAAGCGACAGGATCGCAAGAGACCCAGTACTTC
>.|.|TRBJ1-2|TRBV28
CASSLPLQGNYGYTF
TGTGCCAGCAGTTTACCCCTTCAGGGAAACTATGGCTACACCTTC
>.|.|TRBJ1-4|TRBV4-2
CASSQAATTNEKLFF
TGTGCCAGCAGCCAAGCAGCGACAACTAATGAAAAACTGTTTTTT
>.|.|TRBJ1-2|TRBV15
CATSRDRGSSYGYTF
TGTGCCACCAGCAGAGACAGGGGTTCTAGTTATGGCTACACCTTC
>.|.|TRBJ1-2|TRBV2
CASSEKGSFYGYTF
TGTGCCAGCAGTGAGAAGGGAAGTTTCTATGGCTACACCTTC
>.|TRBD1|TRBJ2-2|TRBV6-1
CASSLGDRDTGELFF
TGTGCCAGCAGCCTTGGGGACAGGGACACCGGGGAGCTGTTTTTT
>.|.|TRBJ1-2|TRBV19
CASSPPGKNYGYTF
TGTGCCAGTAGCCCGCCGGGGAAGAACTATGGCTACACCTTC
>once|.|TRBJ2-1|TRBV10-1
CASSESWGPFGEQFF
TGCGCCAGCAGTGAGTCGTGGGGGCCCTTCGGAGAGCAGTTCTTC
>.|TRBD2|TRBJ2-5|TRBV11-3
CASSLGLAGGKEIQYF
TGTGCCAGCAGCTTAGGCCTAGCGGGGGGCAAAGAGATCCAGTACTTC
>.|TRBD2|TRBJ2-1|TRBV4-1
CASSQGRLAGGPRGEQFF
TGCGCCAGCAGCCAAGGAAGGCTAGCGGGGGGGCCGAGGGGTGAGCAGTTCTTC
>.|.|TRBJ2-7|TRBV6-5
CASSPWTDSSYEQYF
TGTGCCAGCAGTCCTTGGACGGACAGCTCCTACGAGCAGTACTTC
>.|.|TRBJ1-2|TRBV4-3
CASSQDWRGVRYYGYTF
TGCGCCAGCAGCCAAGATTGGCGGGGTGTCCGGTACTATGGCTACACCTTC
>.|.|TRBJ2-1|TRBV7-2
CASSLESGVNEQFF
TGTGCCAGCAGCTTAGAATCAGGGGTTAATGAGCAGTTCTTC
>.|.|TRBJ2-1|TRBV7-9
CASSSLAGRPNEQFF
TGTGCCAGCAGCTCCCTTGCAGGGCGCCCCAATGAGCAGTTCTTC
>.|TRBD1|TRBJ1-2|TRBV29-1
CSVDPTGGQNYGYTF
TGCAGCGTTGACCCAACAGGGGGCCAAAACTATGGCTACACCTTC